This T cell receptor (beta chain) was captured in a study of PD-L1 blockade in urothelial cancer. Study as a whole: Each participant's history included 0 to 3 prior chemotherapy regimens. A median of roughly 130,000 T cells was found in the blood samples.

V gave up 0 bases and J gave up 1 base; unmatched junction bases: 6. Germline CDR1 and CDR2: SGHRS and YFSETQ. CDR3 size: 16 residues. Time point given: pretreatment peripheral blood. Patients were diagnosed with urothelial carcinoma, either locally advanced or metastatic. The number of samples from each patient was between 1 and 8, taken pretreatment and on-treatment. The assay was immunoSEQ multiplex PCR, and TCRdb's table has in-frame clones only and misses some. The sample lists under 55,000 clones, about 81% occurring once. This sequence originates from a man aged 70 or older with urothelial cancer. V and J are TRBV5-1 and TRBJ1-1; 7 nucleotides match TRBD1. The specimen comprised PBMCs, sampled around atezolizumab (anti-PD-L1) treatment. CDR3 sequence: CASSLGGGAGNTEAFF. The CDR3 DNA follows: TGCGCCAGCAGCTTGGGAGGGGGCGCGGGGAACACTGAAGCTTTCTTT.